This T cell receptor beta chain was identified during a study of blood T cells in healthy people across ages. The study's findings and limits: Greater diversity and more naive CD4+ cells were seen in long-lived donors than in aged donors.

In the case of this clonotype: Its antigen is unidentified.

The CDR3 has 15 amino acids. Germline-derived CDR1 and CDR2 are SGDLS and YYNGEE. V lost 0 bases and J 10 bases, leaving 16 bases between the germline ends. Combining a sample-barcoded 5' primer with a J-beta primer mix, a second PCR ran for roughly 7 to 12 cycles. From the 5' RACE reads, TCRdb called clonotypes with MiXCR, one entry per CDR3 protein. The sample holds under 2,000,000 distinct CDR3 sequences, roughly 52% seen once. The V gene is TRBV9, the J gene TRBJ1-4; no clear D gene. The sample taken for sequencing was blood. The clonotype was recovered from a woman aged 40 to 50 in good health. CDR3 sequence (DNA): TGTGCCAGCAGCGTAGCTCGGCGGGCCGCCCGAAAACTGTTTTTT. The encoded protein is CASSVARRAARKLFF.